This TCR beta chain was profiled in a study of Graves' ophthalmopathy and Graves' hyperthyroidism. In the study overall: Before any treatment was given, at initial diagnosis, peripheral blood was collected.

On this clonotype itself: Its antigen is unidentified.

Amplification of the TCR beta CDR3 regions used RNA transcripts (as template). An opening RT-PCR round employed HTBI primers and preceded a second-round multiplex PCR. TCRdb redid the calling of the multiplex PCR reads with MiXCR, one entry per CDR3 protein. Among 300,000 to 450,000 distinct CDR3 sequences listed, about 17% were seen once. Between the trimmed V and J ends, which lost 5 bases and 4 bases, there was a span of 14 bases. The CDR3 is 14 amino acids. Germline-derived CDR1 and CDR2 are SEHNR and FQNEAQ (reference sequence). The study's findings and limits: Detection in blood was also observed for most expanded thyroid clonotypes above 0.001 frequency. Prediction of ophthalmopathy progression reached approximately 64% sensitivity and 72% to 80% specificity.

The diagnostic workup employed clinical symptoms, serum thyroxine, TRAb, thyroid ultrasound and orbital computed tomography. The gene calls are TRBV7-9 and TRBJ1-2; tentative D call: TRBD1 (5 bases). The sample was peripheral blood. The receptor's source is an adult woman with stable Graves' hyperthyroidism. CDR3 amino acids: CASSPAGLPYGYTF. In nucleotides, the CDR3 is TGTGCCAGCAGCCCCGCAGGGCTACCCTATGGCTACACCTTC. The full variable domain, completed using reference TRBV7-9 and TRBJ1-2, is DTGVSQNPRHKITKRGQNVTFRCDPISEHNRLYWYRQTLGQGPEFLTYFQNEAQLEKSRLLSDRFSAERPKGSFSTLEIQRTEQGDSAMYLCASSPAGLPYGYTFGSGTRLTVV.